The 27 T cell receptor beta chains below were found in one sample sequenced in a study of T cell changes during pregnancy in multiple sclerosis. Assay used: immunoSEQ multiplex PCR; TCRdb lists only in-frame clones, some missing. The data contain around 56,000 clones, about nine tenths of them singletons. Specimen: peripheral blood, collected after pregnancy. All receptors come from a female donor with multiple sclerosis, enrolled in a pregnancy study.

The chain joins TRBV7-8 to TRBJ2-2; 10 nucleotides align to TRBD1. V trimming: 4 bases; J trimming: 3 bases; junction bases outside the gene matches: 2. Germline loops: CDR1 SGHVS, CDR2 FQNEAQ. This CDR3 has 15 amino acids. The CDR3 here is CASSSGQGDTGELFF. The DNA for the CDR3 is TGTGCCAGCAGCTCCGGACAGGGGGACACCGGGGAGCTGTTTTTT.

The chain carries TRBV30 and TRBJ1-2; D gene ambiguous. Per germline, CDR1 GTSNPN and CDR2 SVGIG (reference sequence). The V and J ends lost 5 bases and 1 base respectively, with 8 bases between them. The CDR3 has 12 residues. The CDR3 region is CAWGDSNYGYTF. The CDR3 DNA sequence: TGTGCCTGGGGAGATAGTAACTATGGCTACACCTTC.

This CDR3 reads CASSRKRVGNQPQHF. CDR3 in DNA: TGTGCCAGCTCACGGAAACGGGTAGGCAATCAGCCCCAGCATTTT. The chain employs TRBV18 and TRBJ1-5; D uncertain. Germline CDR1 KGHSH, CDR2 LQKENI. Between the trimmed V and J ends, which lost 4 bases and 2 bases, there was a span of 12 bases. The CDR3 spans 15 residues.

In nucleotides, the CDR3 is TGCGCCAGCAGCCAGCAAACAGGTATTGGTTACGGCTACACCTTC. This encodes CASSQQTGIGYGYTF. The chain is built from TRBV4-3 and TRBJ1-2; possible D gene TRBD1, 5 bases. The CDR3 consists of 15 residues. Trimming cost V 3 bases and J 8 bases, with 19 bases left between them. CDR1 LGHNA and CDR2 YSLEER come from the germline V gene.

CDR3 nucleotide sequence: TGTGCCAGCAGCTTTAACAGTTTAAGCACTGAAGCTTTCTTT. Protein product: CASSFNSLSTEAFF. The chain combines TRBV7-3 with TRBJ1-1; D is unclear. The CDR3 loop spans 14 amino acids. The germline V gene encodes CDR1 SGHTA and CDR2 FQGTGA. V lost 3 bases and J lost 4, with 12 bases in between.

The chain couples TRBV7-3 to TRBJ1-3; TRBD1 matches at 8 bases. From germline, CDR1 is SGHTA and CDR2 FQGTGA. The CDR3 is 14 amino acids. The J segment lost 3 bases and the V segment lost 6 bases, leaving 4 bases of the junction unmatched. The chain's CDR3 is CASSAGGSGNTIYF. The CDR3, as DNA: TGTGCCAGCAGTGCAGGGGGCAGTGGAAACACCATATATTTT.

The chain is built from TRBV4-1 and TRBJ1-5, with 10 bases aligning to TRBD1. Per the germline V gene, CDR1 is MGHRA and CDR2 is YSYEKL. V trimming: 0 bases; J trimming: 6 bases; junction bases outside the gene matches: 5. This CDR3 has 16 residues. CDR3 sequence (DNA): TGCGCCAGCAGCCAAGAATGGACAGGGGGGATTCAGCCCCAGCATTTT. Its translation: CASSQEWTGGIQPQHF.

The genes are TRBV5-3 and TRBJ1-1; a possible D gene is TRBD1 (6 bases). TRBV5-3 is known as an ORF, though its function is uncertain. V lost 9 bases to trimming and J lost 0 bases, with 15 bases between them. This CDR3 region has 14 residues. DNA for the CDR3: TGTGCCATTCTCAAGGGGGGGTTGAACACTGAAGCTTTCTTT. This translates into CAILKGGLNTEAFF.

V gene TRBV6-5 combines with J gene TRBJ1-1, with D hard to call. V lost 2 bases, J lost 1 base, and 8 bases lay in between. Germline values: CDR1 MNHEY, CDR2 SVGAGI. The CDR3 loop spans 14 amino acids. Here the CDR3 DNA reads TGTGCCAGCAGTTACGGCGGCGAGAACACTGAAGCTTTCTTT. Its protein product is CASSYGGENTEAFF.

V gene TRBV11-2 combines with J gene TRBJ2-1, with 9 bases identical to TRBD2. The CDR3 sequence is 14 residues long. Germline V gives CDR1 SGHAT, CDR2 FQNNGV. V was clipped by 0 bases and J by 16 bases; unmatched bases: 10. CDR3 coding DNA: TGTGCCAGCAGCTTAGATCCCAGCGGGGGGATCCTATTCTTC. Amino acid sequence: CASSLDPSGGILFF. The complete variable domain, with remaining parts taken from reference TRBV11-2 and TRBJ2-1, reads EAGVAQSPRYKIIEKRQSVAFWCNPISGHATLYWYQQILGQGPKLLIQFQNNGVVDDSQLPKDRFSAERLKGVDSTLKIQPAKLEDSAVYLCASSLDPSGGILFFGPGTRLTVL.

The CDR3 nucleotides are TGTGCCAGCAGCCAAGGGGATACTAGCTCCTACGAGCAGTACTTC. This gives the protein CASSQGDTSSYEQYF. J is TRBJ2-7 and V is TRBV16; a weak D match, TRBD2 (5 bases). V was clipped by 2 bases and J by 0 bases, with 11 bases between them. Germline V gene lookup returns CDR1 KGHSY and CDR2 FQNENV. This CDR3 region has 15 residues. The whole variable domain, filled in from reference TRBV16 and TRBJ2-7, reads GEEVAQTPKHLVRGEGQKAKLYCAPIKGHSYVFWYQQVLKNEFKFLISFQNENVFDETGMPKERFSAKCLPNSPCSLEIQATKLEDSAVYFCASSQGDTSSYEQYFGPGTRLTVT.

The chain recombines TRBV5-1 with TRBJ2-5, with D perhaps matching TRBD1 (5 bases). The V end lost 0 bases, the J end lost 2 bases, and 8 bases lay between the germline ends. In germline, CDR1 is SGHRS, CDR2 YFSETQ. The CDR3 length is 14 residues. CDR3 region: CASSLDRRQETQYF. As DNA, the CDR3 is TGCGCCAGCAGCTTGGACAGGAGACAAGAGACCCAGTACTTC. The whole variable domain, filled in from reference TRBV5-1 and TRBJ2-5, reads KAGVTQTPRYLIKTRGQQVTLSCSPISGHRSVSWYQQTPGQGLQFLFEYFSETQRNKGNFPGRFSGRQFSNSRSEMNVSTLELGDSALYLCASSLDRRQETQYFGPGTRLLVL.

The chain employs TRBV10-3 and TRBJ1-1, with TRBD1 as a possible D gene (6 bases). The CDR3 has 16 residues. Per germline, CDR1 ENHRY and CDR2 SYGVKD. Trimming left V 0 bases short and J 2 bases short, with 13 bases between. The CDR3 region has the DNA TGTGCCATCAGTGAGTCAGCGGGGGGCGGAAACACTGAAGCTTTCTTT. Translated, it gives CAISESAGGGNTEAFF.

The rearrangement uses TRBV6-6 and TRBJ1-4; 10 bases agree with TRBD1. Germline trimming cut 2 bases from V and 7 bases from J; bases unmatched to any gene: 4. CDR1 and CDR2 (germline): MNHNY, SVGAGI (reference sequence). The CDR3 has 15 amino acids. The CDR3 DNA follows: TGTGCCAGCAGTTACCCAAGGACAGGGGGTGAAAAACTGTTTTTT. Its translation: CASSYPRTGGEKLFF.

The V call is TRBV4-1, the J call TRBJ1-2; the D gene is possibly TRBD1 (6 bases). Per germline, CDR1 MGHRA and CDR2 YSYEKL. V was trimmed by 3 bases and J by 6 bases, leaving 20 bases between them. The CDR3 loop spans 16 amino acids. As DNA, the CDR3 is TGCGCCAGCAGCCAGAGGGACACACTACCGGGGCATGGCTACACCTTC. It translates to CASSQRDTLPGHGYTF.

The chain combines TRBV21-1 with TRBJ2-3; TRBD1 reflects the table's D call only, with no check against the DNA. TRBV21-1 is noted as a pseudogene. There are 16 residues in the CDR3. The CDR3 here is CASSIPRDRVTDTQYF. DNA of the CDR3: TGTGCCAGCAGCATCCCGCGGGACAGGGTTACAGATACGCAGTATTTT.

V is TRBV2 and J is TRBJ1-2; TRBD1 aligns across 7 bases. Trimming removed 4 bases from V and 0 bases from J; junction bases left unmatched: 8. The CDR3 contains 16 residues. Germline V gene data show CDR1 as SNHLY and CDR2 as FYNNEI. The CDR3 loop reads CASSGRQGVSNYGYTF. The CDR3 bases are TGTGCCAGCAGTGGTAGGCAGGGGGTGTCTAACTATGGCTACACCTTC.

The V call is TRBV21-1, the J call TRBJ2-3; the D call TRBD2 from the table was never checked on the DNA. TRBV21-1 is deemed a pseudogene. The CDR3 sequence is 12 residues long. The CDR3 DNA is TGTGCCAGCAGCAAAGGCCTCGGTACGCAGTATTTT. This codes for CASSKGLGTQYF.

The rearrangement uses TRBV28 and TRBJ2-7, with a possible D match to TRBD2 (6 bases). The V gene lost 3 bases and the J gene lost 4 bases, with 10 bases spanning the gap. The CDR3 spans 13 residues. The V gene's germline CDR1 is MDHEN and CDR2 SYDVKM. For the CDR3, the DNA is TGTGCCAGCAGTTTTAGTGCGGGGTACGAGCAGTACTTC. This gives the protein CASSFSAGYEQYF.

This clone is a singleton in its sample. CDR3 in amino acids: CASSVEGRVETQYF. The CDR3 DNA is TGTGCCAGCAGCGTGGAGGGCAGGGTTGAGACCCAGTACTTC. The chain employs TRBV9 and TRBJ2-5, with D perhaps matching TRBD2 (6 bases). This CDR3 is 14 amino acids long. The germline V gene has CDR1 SGDLS and CDR2 YYNGEE. Trimming pared 2 bases from V and 5 bases from J, leaving 13 bases between.

The chain has TRBV30 and TRBJ2-7; 9 bases are shared with TRBD2. The CDR3 has 12 residues. In germline, CDR1 is GTSNPN, CDR2 SVGIG (reference sequence). V was pared by 2 bases and J by 7 bases, with 3 bases of the junction left unmatched. Here the CDR3 DNA reads TGTGCCTGGAGTAGAGGACTAGCGGAGCAGTACTTC. It encodes CAWSRGLAEQYF. Filled out from reference TRBV30 and TRBJ2-7, the complete variable domain reads SQTIHQWPATLVQPVGSPLSLECTVEGTSNPNLYWYRQAAGRGLQLLFYSVGIGQISSEVPQNLSASRPQDRQFILSSKKLLLSDSGFYLCAWSRGLAEQYFGPGTRLTVT.

The CDR3 nucleotides read TGTGCCAGCAGTGACCTAACTTCAAGGGCGGGATTTTCACCCCTCCACTTT. It yields the protein CASSDLTSRAGFSPLHF. The V gene is TRBV6-1, the J gene TRBJ1-6; D gene uncertain. Germline V gene sequence: CDR1 MNHNS, CDR2 SASEGT. V was pared by 3 bases and J by 9 bases, with 21 bases between. This CDR3 is 17 amino acids long.

The genes are TRBV7-2 and TRBJ2-1; 9 positions agree with TRBD1. This CDR3 comprises 13 residues. V was pared by 5 bases and J by 10 bases, with 6 bases of the junction left unmatched. Germline V gives CDR1 SGHTA, CDR2 FQGNSA. The CDR3 sequence is CASSMDRGGEQFF. In DNA, the CDR3 is TGTGCCAGCAGCATGGACAGGGGAGGCGAGCAGTTCTTC.

This clone was seen only once. The DNA for the CDR3 is TGTGCCAGCAGCTTAGCCTCAGGATTTTACGAGCAGTACTTC. The encoded protein is CASSLASGFYEQYF. V and J are TRBV11-2 and TRBJ2-7; D not resolved. This CDR3 is built from 14 residues. With 1 base removed from V and 4 bases from J, the gap between germline ends came to 11 bases. Germline lookup yields CDR1 SGHAT and CDR2 FQNNGV.

This rearrangement joins TRBV5-6 to TRBJ2-7; 11 nucleotides match TRBD2. Trimming at V came to 3 bases and at J to 4 bases, leaving 12 bases not matched to a gene. Germline lookup yields CDR1 SGHDT and CDR2 YYEEEE. The CDR3 covers 17 residues. The CDR3 DNA reads TGTGCCAGCAGCTCGGGGCTTAGACTAGCGGGGTTGTACGAGCAGTACTTC. It yields the protein CASSSGLRLAGLYEQYF.

The chain joins TRBV9 to TRBJ1-1, with a possible D match to TRBD1 (5 bases). The CDR3 sequence is 15 residues long. Germline CDR1 SGDLS, CDR2 YYNGEE. V shed 3 bases and J shed 0 bases, with 12 bases lying between them. Written as DNA, the CDR3 is TGTGCCAGCAGCGGCGGGGACCTGCTGAACACTGAAGCTTTCTTT. Encoded protein: CASSGGDLLNTEAFF.

This chain joins TRBV6-6 and TRBJ2-3; TRBD2 might be the D (6 bases). Looked up from germline, CDR1 is MNHNY and CDR2 is SVGAGI (reference sequence). Trimming left V 4 bases short and J 3 bases short, with 11 bases between. CDR3 length: 14 residues. The CDR3 protein is CASSWLALTDTQYF. CDR3 sequence (DNA): TGTGCCAGCAGTTGGCTAGCGCTTACAGATACGCAGTATTTT.